This TCR beta chain emerged from a study of blood T cell repertoires in COVID-19. Study-wide context: Acute-phase and convalescent COVID-19 samples originated in the United States, Italy and Spain. Sample material is recorded as cDNA or gDNA derived from T cells, B-cell-depleted T cells, or PBMCs.

This clone was counted between two and nine times. The CDR3 loop spans 15 amino acids. Germline V gives CDR1 SGHRS, CDR2 YFSETQ. V was clipped by 2 bases and J by 6 bases; unmatched bases: 11. As handled by the study authors: Quantification of nucleated cells was approximated via reference gene primer amplification. Produced via immunoSEQ multiplex PCR; TCRdb's table is partial and in-frame only. From that table come the V and J calls and clone size; the DNA was used to work out D and trimming. The sample records under 130,000 clones, approximately 80% being singletons. This TCR derives from an elderly woman with acute or convalescent COVID-19. Input material: peripheral blood. The genes are TRBV5-1 and TRBJ2-7, with TRBD2 matching over 7 bases. The CDR3 protein is CASSFSGAGTREQYF. Written as DNA, the CDR3 is TGCGCCAGCAGCTTCAGTGGAGCGGGAACCCGCGAGCAGTACTTC.